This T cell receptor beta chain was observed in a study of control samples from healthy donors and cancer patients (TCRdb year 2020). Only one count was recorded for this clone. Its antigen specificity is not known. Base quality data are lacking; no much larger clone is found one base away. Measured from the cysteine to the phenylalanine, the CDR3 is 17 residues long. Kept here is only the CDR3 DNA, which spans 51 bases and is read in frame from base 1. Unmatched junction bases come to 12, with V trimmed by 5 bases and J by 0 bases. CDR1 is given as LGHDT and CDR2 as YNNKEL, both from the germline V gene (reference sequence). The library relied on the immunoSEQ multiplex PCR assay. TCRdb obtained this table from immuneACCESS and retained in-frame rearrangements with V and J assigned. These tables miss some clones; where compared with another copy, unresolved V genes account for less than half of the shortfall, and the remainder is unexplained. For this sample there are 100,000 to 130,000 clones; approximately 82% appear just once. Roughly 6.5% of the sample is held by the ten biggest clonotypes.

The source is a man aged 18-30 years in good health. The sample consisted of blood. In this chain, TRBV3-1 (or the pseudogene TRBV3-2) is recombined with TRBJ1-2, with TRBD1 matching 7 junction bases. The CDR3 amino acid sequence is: CASSKGGGGAPNYGYTF. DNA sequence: TGTGCCAGCAGCAAAGGAGGGGGCGGCGCACCTAACTATGGCTACACCTTC.